This TCR beta chain was captured by sequencing in a study of T cell repertoires in cytomegalovirus infection. Study-wide context: Public TCR beta signature analysis indicated the presence of both CMV infection and matching HLA type.

In the case of this clonotype: Its antigen remains unknown.

TCRdb re-called the reads with MiXCR, one entry per CDR3 protein. The sample carries over 200,000 distinct CDR3 sequences, roughly 13% recorded once. Whole-study results and caveats: Summed public TCR beta family frequency identified CMV carriers bearing the relevant HLA. Dominant in the ex vivo response were TCR beta clonotypes restricted by HLA-C and specific for CMV.

This CDR3 region has 14 residues. Losses at the gene ends were 0 bases for V and 5 bases for J; bases not matched to a gene: 3. The germline CDR1 and CDR2 sequences are SQVTM and ANQGSEA. The rearrangement joins TRBV29-1 to TRBJ2-2; 7 bases fit TRBD1. Sequencing used PBMCs. The TCR sequence derives from a human donor in good health (CMV status not recorded). Some clones in this sample may be carry-over from other donors' samples. Here the CDR3 DNA reads TGCAGCGTTGAAGATACAGGGGTGACCGGGGAGCTGTTTTTT. This translates into CSVEDTGVTGELFF.